This TCR beta chain stems from a study of CD8+CD57+ T cells in acquired aplastic anemia. This clonotype was counted ten times or more. Trimming stripped 0 bases from V and 4 bases from J, with 14 bases between. Per germline, CDR1 SGHRS and CDR2 YFSETQ. The CDR3 has 16 residues. Investigators profiled TCR beta VDJ and CDR3 from genomic DNA template. TCRdb independently ran MiXCR on the reads; one entry per CDR3 protein. The sample yields 150,000 to 200,000 distinct CDR3 sequences, roughly 40% seen once. The chain links TRBV5-1 to TRBJ2-1, with D unresolved. This receptor was identified in a human donor in good health. The source material was sorted CD4+, CD8+, or CD8+CD57+ T cells (not recorded which) from PBMCs. CDR3 amino acids: CASSLGFTLEYNEQFF. DNA for the CDR3: TGCGCCAGCAGCTTGGGGTTTACACTCGAATACAATGAGCAGTTCTTC.